This entry lists 17 T cell receptor beta chains sequenced from one sample in a study of cytomegalovirus exposure and HLA in healthy donors. The PCR used 60 Vbeta and 13 Jbeta primers. Data came from immunoSEQ multiplex PCR; TCRdb stores just in-frame clones and leaves some out. The sample holds around 190,000 clones, about four fifths seen once. Sequenced sample: PBMCs. The receptors shown here come from a man aged 25 to 45 in good health and CMV-seropositive.

This clone was counted a single time. The chain is built from TRBV28 and TRBJ1-1; the D is unclear. V was clipped by 6 bases and J by 2 bases, with 10 bases between them. The CDR3 totals 13 residues. Germline V gives CDR1 MDHEN, CDR2 SYDVKM. CDR3 sequence: CASRPPGNTEAFF. The DNA for the CDR3 is TGTGCCAGCAGACCCCCGGGTAACACTGAAGCTTTCTTT. The full variable domain, with the rest looked up from reference TRBV28 and TRBJ1-1, is DVKVTQSSRYLVKRTGEKVFLECVQDMDHENMFWYRQDPGLGLRLIYFSYDVKMKEKGDIPEGYSVSREKKERFSLILESASTNQTSMYLCASRPPGNTEAFFGQGTRLTVV.

The rearrangement uses TRBV6-1 and TRBJ2-7; no firm D call. Germline CDR1 MNHNS, CDR2 SASEGT. V was trimmed by 7 bases and J by 4 bases, leaving 11 bases between them. The CDR3 sequence is 12 residues long. The CDR3 nucleotides read TGTGCCAGCATTGCCAGGCAATACGAGCAGTACTTC. Translating gives CASIARQYEQYF.

The V call is TRBV28, the J call TRBJ2-5, with unresolved D. Between the trimmed V and J ends, which lost 5 bases and 5 bases, there was a span of 15 bases. The CDR3 has 14 residues. The germline CDR1 and CDR2 sequences are MDHEN and SYDVKM. CDR3: CASSSRRQSETQYF. The CDR3 DNA is TGTGCCAGCAGTAGTCGGCGGCAAAGCGAGACCCAGTACTTC. Drawing the rest from reference TRBV28 and TRBJ2-5, the complete variable domain is DVKVTQSSRYLVKRTGEKVFLECVQDMDHENMFWYRQDPGLGLRLIYFSYDVKMKEKGDIPEGYSVSREKKERFSLILESASTNQTSMYLCASSSRRQSETQYFGPGTRLLVL.

The V gene is TRBV11-3, the J gene TRBJ2-3; D is unclear. Per the germline V gene, CDR1 is SGHNT and CDR2 is YENEEA. This CDR3 has 14 amino acids. V lost 6 bases and J 4 bases, leaving 14 bases between the germline ends. CDR3 DNA: TGTGCCAGCAGTTCCGGAGTTTCCCCAGATACGCAGTATTTT. This codes for CASSSGVSPDTQYF.

This rearrangement joins TRBV30 to TRBJ1-6; unclear D gene. Deletions cut 3 bases from V and 5 bases from J, with 11 bases between. Germline CDR1 reads GTSNPN; CDR2 reads SVGIG (reference sequence). The CDR3 has 14 residues. CDR3 loop: CAWRAGHNNSPLHF. DNA for the CDR3: TGTGCCTGGAGGGCGGGCCATAATAATTCACCCCTCCACTTT.

In this sample, this clone turned up a few times. This chain joins TRBV28 and TRBJ1-1, with 10 bases identical to TRBD1. Germline trimming cut 5 bases from V and 5 bases from J; bases unmatched to any gene: 8. The CDR3 length is 15 residues. The germline V gene has CDR1 MDHEN and CDR2 SYDVKM. In nucleotides, the CDR3 is TGTGCCAGCAGTACGCCGGGACAGGGGATAACTGAAGCTTTCTTT. This sequence encodes CASSTPGQGITEAFF.

V and J are TRBV6-5 and TRBJ1-5, with D possibly TRBD1 on 5 matching bases. The CDR3 has 14 amino acids. V lost 2 bases and J 5 bases, leaving 10 bases between the germline ends. The germline gives CDR1 MNHEY, CDR2 SVGAGI. The CDR3 here is CASSYGGVDQPQHF. Here the CDR3 DNA reads TGTGCCAGCAGTTACGGGGGGGTAGATCAGCCCCAGCATTTT.

The V and J genes are TRBV7-3 and TRBJ2-6, with a weak D call TRBD2 (5 bases). Germline V gene data show CDR1 as SGHTA and CDR2 as FQGTGA. The CDR3 totals 15 residues. Trimming pared 3 bases from V and 4 bases from J, leaving 10 bases between. The CDR3 DNA follows: TGTGCCAGCAGCTTCCGGGATAGGGGGGCCAACGTCCTGACTTTC. It yields the protein CASSFRDRGANVLTF.

This clone showed up just once. CDR3 region: CAWSLYLSGNTIYF. CDR3 coding DNA: TGTGCCTGGAGTCTCTACCTCTCTGGAAACACCATATATTTT. V gene TRBV30 combines with J gene TRBJ1-3; D not certain. Trimming cost V 2 bases and J 0 bases, with 8 bases left between them. The V gene's germline CDR1 is GTSNPN and CDR2 SVGIG (reference sequence). The CDR3 sequence is 14 residues long.

This clone was counted once. The genes are TRBV10-3 and TRBJ2-1, with D possibly TRBD2 on 5 matching bases. Trimming cost V 3 bases and J 9 bases, with 6 bases left between them. This CDR3 is built from 11 residues. CDR1 is ENHRY, CDR2 SYGVKD, per germline. The CDR3 nucleotides read TGTGCCATCAGTGACGGAGGTGAGCAGTTCTTC. This gives the protein CAISDGGEQFF.

This rearrangement joins TRBV19 to TRBJ1-2; weak D call: TRBD1 (6 bases). The CDR3 spans 15 residues. Germline V gene lookup returns CDR1 LNHDA and CDR2 SQIVND (reference sequence). The V and J ends lost 1 base and 4 bases respectively, with 13 bases between them. The CDR3 here is CASSIGSRDTYGYTF. DNA of the CDR3: TGTGCCAGTAGTATAGGGAGCCGGGACACCTATGGCTACACCTTC. The full variable domain, with the rest looked up from reference TRBV19 and TRBJ1-2, is DGGITQSPKYLFRKEGQNVTLSCEQNLNHDAMYWYRQDPGQGLRLIYYSQIVNDFQKGDIAEGYSVSREKKESFPLTVTSAQKNPTAFYLCASSIGSRDTYGYTFGSGTRLTVV.

The CDR3 region is CASSSTRTGGEFEAFF. The CDR3 coding sequence is TGTGCCAGCAGCTCGACAAGGACAGGGGGCGAGTTTGAAGCTTTCTTT. The J gene is TRBJ1-1, the V gene TRBV13, with 11 bases matching TRBD1. CDR1 PRHDT and CDR2 FYEKMQ come from the germline V gene (reference sequence). The CDR3 covers 16 residues. With 4 bases clipped from V and 7 bases from J, the junction kept 11 bases outside the gene matches. The variable domain in full, with the rest retrieved from reference TRBV13 and TRBJ1-1, is AAGVIQSPRHLIKEKRETATLKCYPIPRHDTVYWYQQGPGQDPQFLISFYEKMQSDKGSIPDRFSAQQFSDYHSELNMSSLELGDSALYFCASSSTRTGGEFEAFFGQGTRLTVV.

Here the CDR3 DNA reads TGTGCCATCAAACCGGGGGAAGGAGCTTTCTTT. It codes for CAIKPGEGAFF. The V gene is TRBV6-1, the J gene TRBJ1-1; TRBD1 might be the D (5 bases). The V gene's germline CDR1 is MNHNS and CDR2 SASEGT. The CDR3 has 11 residues. With 10 bases removed from V and 10 bases from J, the gap between germline ends came to 16 bases.

J is TRBJ1-5 and V is TRBV9, with D unresolved. This CDR3 region has 16 residues. The V end lost 3 bases, the J end lost 0 bases, and 13 bases lay between the germline ends. CDR1 and CDR2 from the germline V gene are SGDLS and YYNGEE. The CDR3 loop reads CASSGGASGSNQPQHF. CDR3 nucleotides: TGTGCCAGCAGCGGGGGTGCCAGCGGTAGCAATCAGCCCCAGCATTTT.

This chain links TRBV29-1 with TRBJ1-6; 10 bases fit TRBD1. Germline V gene data show CDR1 as SQVTM and CDR2 as ANQGSEA. CDR3 length: 12 residues. V was pared by 7 bases and J by 8 bases, with 2 bases of the junction left unmatched. The CDR3, as DNA: TGCAGCGCTGGGACAGGGGATTCACCCCTCCACTTT. This codes for CSAGTGDSPLHF.

V usage is TRBV6-5 and J usage is TRBJ2-7; TRBD2 is a possible D gene (5 bases). Germline CDR1 and CDR2: MNHEY and SVGAGI. This CDR3 spans 14 amino acids. Deletions cut 6 bases from V and 4 bases from J, with 16 bases between. CDR3 in amino acids: CASSHHKRGYEQYF. The CDR3 coding sequence is TGTGCCAGCAGCCATCATAAAAGAGGGTACGAGCAGTACTTC.

The CDR3 spells CASSTGTGGATQYF. For the CDR3, the DNA is TGTGCCAGCTCAACCGGGACTGGAGGTGCGACCCAGTACTTC. The chain has TRBV18 and TRBJ2-5; D is possibly TRBD2 (6 bases). This CDR3 has 14 amino acids. Germline V gene data show CDR1 as KGHSH and CDR2 as LQKENI. V was shortened by 5 bases and J by 7 bases, with 17 bases between the two germline ends.